This TCR beta chain was profiled in a study of cytomegalovirus exposure and HLA in healthy donors. The overall study: Falling in the Caucasian-associated ancestry cluster were roughly 86% of approximately 410 genotyped donors.

In the PCR, 60 Vbeta and 13 Jbeta primers were used. Here immunoSEQ multiplex PCR was the method, and the copy in TCRdb shows in-frame clones only, minus some. The repertoire has about 160,000 clones, roughly 72% of them found once; the top ten carry about 7%. The sequence came from a man between 40 and 49 years old in good health and CMV-seropositive. What was sequenced was PBMCs.

The CDR3 loop is CASSPWPGELFF. CDR3 sequence (DNA): TGTGCCAGCAGCCCCTGGCCCGGGGAGCTGTTTTTT. V is TRBV9 and J is TRBJ2-2; D is uncertain. This CDR3 comprises 12 residues. Trimming took 4 bases from V and 6 from J, leaving 7 bases between them. The germline V gene encodes CDR1 SGDLS and CDR2 YYNGEE.